Listed below are T cell receptor beta chains from one sample, sequenced in a study of PD-L1 blockade in urothelial cancer. The repertoire was sequenced with immunoSEQ multiplex PCR; TCRdb's copy has only in-frame clones and lacks some. The sample lists 17,000 or so clones; around 90% were seen once. The sample here was PBMCs, taken around atezolizumab (anti-PD-L1) treatment. The receptors come from a man aged 45-60 years with urothelial cancer. Both conserved end residues are part of each CDR3. A D gene is named only where the DNA matches it firmly. Clone size is stated in some rows and not others, as once, few, many or a class when expanded.

D,size,J,V,DNA,CDR3
TRBD1,-,TRBJ2-1,TRBV7-9,TGTGCCAGCAGCTTCCGGGACAGAGTAGAGCAGTTCTTC,CASSFRDRVEQFF
TRBD2,-,TRBJ2-7,TRBV15,TGTGCCACCAGCAGAGATTGGCGGGGGGCACCCTACGAGCAGTACTTC,CATSRDWRGAPYEQYF
TRBD1,-,TRBJ1-2,TRBV27,TGTGCCAGCAGTTTCGACAGGGGGTATGGCTACACCTTC,CASSFDRGYGYTF
TRBD2,-,TRBJ2-4,TRBV28,TGTGCCAGCAGTACCGGGGGGTCCGACAAAAACATTCAGTACTTC,CASSTGGSDKNIQYF
TRBD1,-,TRBJ1-3,TRBV11-3,TGTGCCAGCAGCCCCGGACAGGGACCTGGAAACACCATATATTTT,CASSPGQGPGNTIYF
TRBD1,-,TRBJ1-4,TRBV5-1,TGCGCCAGCAGCACTTCGGACAGGGGTAATGAAAAACTGTTTTTT,CASSTSDRGNEKLFF
TRBD1,-,TRBJ2-7,TRBV28,TGTGCCAGCAGTTTCTGGCAGGGGGCTCTCTACGAGCAGTACTTC,CASSFWQGALYEQYF
TRBD1,-,TRBJ1-3,TRBV10-3,TGTGCCATCAGGCCACAGGGGGCATCTCACACCATATATTTT,CAIRPQGASHTIYF
TRBD1,-,TRBJ1-5,TRBV2,TGTGCCAGCAGTGAAGGGCTCGTGACAGGGAGCAATCAGCCCCAGCATTTT,CASSEGLVTGSNQPQHF
TRBD1,-,TRBJ2-2,TRBV27,TGTGCCAGCAGTTTATCGGGACAGGGGACCGGGGAGCTGTTTTTT,CASSLSGQGTGELFF
TRBD1,-,TRBJ2-7,TRBV4-2,TGTGCCAGCAGCCAAGGACAGGGCCAGTCCTCCTACGAGCAGTACTTC,CASSQGQGQSSYEQYF
TRBD1,-,TRBJ1-6,TRBV9,TGTGCCAGCAGCGTAGGGACAGGGGAAAATTCACCCCTCCACTTT,CASSVGTGENSPLHF
TRBD1,-,TRBJ1-4,TRBV10-3,TGTGCCATCAGTGAGTCCACAGGGGTGAATGAAAAACTGTTTTTT,CAISESTGVNEKLFF
-,-,TRBJ2-5,TRBV14,TGTGCCAGCAGCCAAGTGGGAAGGGGCTCTGAGACCCAGTACTTC,CASSQVGRGSETQYF
-,-,TRBJ1-1,TRBV30,TGTGCCTGGAACCCGGCGGGGTTGAACACTGAAGCTTTCTTT,CAWNPAGLNTEAFF
-,few,TRBJ1-2,TRBV10-3,TGTGCCATCAGTGAGGTCCGGGACTATGGCTACACCTTC,CAISEVRDYGYTF
TRBD2,-,TRBJ2-1,TRBV7-8,TGTGCCAGCAGCCCCCTAGCGGGAGTCTCCTACAATGAGCAGTTCTTC,CASSPLAGVSYNEQFF
TRBD1,-,TRBJ2-7,TRBV28,TGTGCCAGCAGCATCACAGGGGCCTCCTCCTACGAGCAGTACTTC,CASSITGASSYEQYF
TRBD2,-,TRBJ2-3,TRBV13,TGTGCCAGCAGCCCGAGCGGGGGCTCCTCCTTTGGTACGCAGTATTTT,CASSPSGGSSFGTQYF
-,-,TRBJ1-2,TRBV5-5,TGTGCCAGCAGCTTGGAGGGGGTGTATGGCTACACCTTC,CASSLEGVYGYTF
TRBD2,-,TRBJ2-7,TRBV5-4,TGTGCCAGCAGCTTAGGGCTAGCGGGAGGATTGGGAGAGCAGTACTTC,CASSLGLAGGLGEQYF
TRBD1,-,TRBJ2-7,TRBV12-5,TGTGCTAGTGGTCTGAAACAGGGGGCCCAGTACTTC,CASGLKQGAQYF
TRBD1,-,TRBJ1-5,TRBV2,TGTGCCAGCAGCAAGTTACAGGGGGAGAATCAGCCCCAGCATTTT,CASSKLQGENQPQHF
-,-,TRBJ2-3,TRBV27,TGTGCCAGCAGTTCCGGGAGAGGTCGATCAGATACGCAGTATTTT,CASSSGRGRSDTQYF
-,-,TRBJ2-7,TRBV25-1,TGTGCCAGCAGTGAACCACTGGGGCAGGGCTACGAGCAGTACTTC,CASSEPLGQGYEQYF
-,-,TRBJ2-2,TRBV19,TGTGCCAGTAGTATAGATCTATGGGCAGGGCCGAACACCGGGGAGCTGTTTTTT,CASSIDLWAGPNTGELFF
TRBD1,-,TRBJ2-1,TRBV25-1,TGTGCCAGCAGTAGGGGGCTTGAGCAGTTCTTC,CASSRGLEQFF
TRBD1,-,TRBJ2-3,TRBV2,TGTGCCAGCAGTGAACAGGGGGCAGGCACAGATACGCAGTATTTT,CASSEQGAGTDTQYF
-,-,TRBJ2-1,TRBV2,TGTGCCAGCGGCCGGGACTACAATGAGCAGTTCTTC,CASGRDYNEQFF
-,-,TRBJ2-1,TRBV7-3,TGTGCCAGCAGCCCCCGCCGGACAGACTCCTACAATGAGCAGTTCTTC,CASSPRRTDSYNEQFF
-,-,TRBJ1-4,TRBV13,TGTGCCAGCAGCTTAGGCCGAACAGGCGGTGAAAAACTGTTTTTT,CASSLGRTGGEKLFF
TRBD2,-,TRBJ2-1,TRBV5-1,TGCGCCAGCAGCTCGAGGACTAGGCCTTACAATGAGCAGTTCTTC,CASSSRTRPYNEQFF
-,few,TRBJ1-3,TRBV5-8,TGTGCCAGCAAAAAGACAGGCTCTGGAAACACCATATATTTT,CASKKTGSGNTIYF
TRBD1,-,TRBJ1-2,TRBV6-5,TGTGCCAGCAGTCGAGGGACAGGCCGTAACTATGGCTACACCTTC,CASSRGTGRNYGYTF
TRBD1,-,TRBJ1-2,TRBV30,TGTGCCTGGAGGCCCACAGGGGTCTTAGGCTACACCTTC,CAWRPTGVLGYTF
TRBD2,-,TRBJ2-5,TRBV14,TGTGCCAGCAGCCAAGCCGGGCTAGCGGGACAAGAGACCCAGTACTTC,CASSQAGLAGQETQYF
TRBD2,-,TRBJ2-7,TRBV6-5,TGTGCCAGCAGTTTGGCGGGAGGGGCGGTCTACGAGCAGTACTTC,CASSLAGGAVYEQYF
-,-,TRBJ1-2,TRBV19,TGTGCCAGTAGTATAGACTTCTTATATGGCTACACCTTC,CASSIDFLYGYTF
TRBD2,-,TRBJ2-7,TRBV10-3,TGTGCCATCAGTGGGACTAGCGGGAAGCAGTACTTC,CAISGTSGKQYF
-,-,TRBJ2-2,TRBV30,TGTGCCTGGATCAAAGAGGGGACACCGAACACCGGGGAGCTGTTTTTT,CAWIKEGTPNTGELFF
-,-,TRBJ2-7,TRBV6-6,TGTGCCAGCGGGCGGTCGACAGGGAGGTCCTACGAGCAGTACTTC,CASGRSTGRSYEQYF
-,-,TRBJ1-6,TRBV7-8,TGTGCCAGCAGCTTAGTGGGACTCTATAATTCACCCCTCCACTTT,CASSLVGLYNSPLHF
-,-,TRBJ2-3,TRBV7-6,TGTGCCAGCAGCTTAATGGCTAGCGCCGGAAACACAGATACGCAGTATTTT,CASSLMASAGNTDTQYF
TRBD1,-,TRBJ2-2,TRBV6-4,TGTGCCAGCAGTCCCGGGACAGCCTACACCGGGGAGCTGTTTTTT,CASSPGTAYTGELFF
-,-,TRBJ2-7,TRBV6-5,TGTGCCAGCAGTAACCCCCGAGCGGGCCAGTACGAGCAGTACTTC,CASSNPRAGQYEQYF
-,-,TRBJ2-2,TRBV7-9,TGTGCCAGCAGCCGTACCACTGCGAACACCGGGGAGCTGTTTTTT,CASSRTTANTGELFF
TRBD1,-,TRBJ2-5,TRBV29-1,TGCAGCGGTACGGGACAGGGTTATGAGACCCAGTACTTC,CSGTGQGYETQYF
TRBD1,-,TRBJ1-1,TRBV18,TGTGCCAGCTCACCGGACAGGGGGCCCACTGAAGCTTTCTTT,CASSPDRGPTEAFF
-,-,TRBJ2-7,TRBV15,TGTGCCACCAGCAGAGGAATTAGCTCCGAGCAGTACTTC,CATSRGISSEQYF
TRBD2,once,TRBJ2-1,TRBV7-3,TGTGCCAGCAGCTCCACAGTAGCGGGGGGGCCTCATGAGCAGTTCTTC,CASSSTVAGGPHEQFF